These T cell receptor beta chains were read from a single sample in a study of blood T cell repertoires in COVID-19. Only in-frame clones appear in the TCRdb table, and some are missing; sequencing was by immunoSEQ multiplex PCR. In the table there are fewer than 120,000 clones, approximately 65% of which are singletons. The sample taken for sequencing was peripheral blood. Receptors were obtained from an older woman with acute or convalescent COVID-19. CDR3s include the opening cysteine and the closing phenylalanine or tryptophan. D genes are given only for firm matches. Where a row states a size, it is once, few, many or the class of an expanded clone; other rows omit it.

abundance,j_gene,d_gene,v_gene,CDR3aa,CDR3nt
.,TRBJ1-5,TRBD1,TRBV5-6,CASRRQGANQPQHF,TGTGCCAGCAGACGACAGGGGGCCAATCAGCCCCAGCATTTT
.,TRBJ1-5,.,TRBV2,CASSPEGGNQPQHF,TGTGCCAGCAGTCCGGAGGGTGGCAATCAGCCCCAGCATTTT
.,TRBJ1-1,.,TRBV10-3,CAISETSTTGEAFF,TGTGCCATCAGTGAGACTTCGACGACAGGTGAAGCTTTCTTT
.,TRBJ1-1,.,TRBV10-3,CAISDLLGVFTEAFF,TGTGCCATCAGTGATCTCCTAGGTGTATTCACTGAAGCTTTCTTT
.,TRBJ1-1,TRBD1,TRBV6-5,CASSYAVGRGQTEAFF,TGTGCCAGCAGTTACGCCGTCGGCAGGGGGCAGACTGAAGCTTTCTTT
.,TRBJ2-7,TRBD1,TRBV29-1,CSGGTDRVQQYF,TGCAGCGGGGGGACCGACAGGGTCCAGCAGTACTTC
few,TRBJ1-1,.,TRBV6-1,CASSDGGLGGTEAFF,TGTGCCAGCAGTGACGGGGGACTCGGGGGGACTGAAGCTTTCTTT
.,TRBJ2-5,TRBD1,TRBV5-1,CASSLGSGQIETQYF,TGCGCCAGCAGCCTGGGGTCGGGACAGATAGAGACCCAGTACTTC
medium-sized,TRBJ1-2,.,TRBV28,CASSAPSGGNYGYTF,TGTGCCAGCAGTGCCCCCTCTGGAGGAAACTATGGCTACACCTTC
once,TRBJ1-2,TRBD1,TRBV5-8,CASSFGQGYGYTF,TGTGCCAGCAGCTTCGGACAGGGTTATGGCTACACCTTC
few,TRBJ2-1,.,TRBV10-3,CAISESARYNEQFF,TGTGCCATCAGTGAGTCCGCCAGATACAATGAGCAGTTCTTC
.,TRBJ1-1,.,TRBV3-1/TRBV3-2,CASSQGRGFTEAFF,TGTGCCAGCAGCCAAGGAAGGGGTTTTACTGAAGCTTTCTTT
.,TRBJ1-1,TRBD1,TRBV7-9,CASSFGQGATEAFF,TGTGCCAGCAGCTTTGGACAGGGGGCAACTGAAGCTTTCTTT
.,TRBJ2-5,TRBD1,TRBV19,CASSPGQGRWQETQYF,TGTGCCAGTAGTCCTGGACAGGGGCGGTGGCAAGAGACCCAGTACTTC
.,TRBJ1-4,.,TRBV5-4,CASSLDLGAGNEKLFF,TGTGCCAGCAGCTTGGATTTAGGGGCCGGTAATGAAAAACTGTTTTTT
few,TRBJ1-6,.,TRBV24-1,CATPQGLWVGSPLHF,TGTGCCACCCCCCAGGGCCTCTGGGTCGGTTCACCCCTCCACTTT
few,TRBJ2-1,.,TRBV28,CASSLGDQRNNEQFF,TGTGCCAGCAGTTTAGGTGATCAGCGAAACAATGAGCAGTTCTTC
.,TRBJ2-3,TRBD2,TRBV5-4,CASSLRGAGGADTQYF,TGTGCCAGCAGCTTGCGCGGGGCGGGAGGGGCAGATACGCAGTATTTT
.,TRBJ2-5,.,TRBV3-1/TRBV3-2,CASSQVGGETQYF,TGTGCCAGCAGCCAAGTAGGAGGCGAGACCCAGTACTTC
few,TRBJ2-7,.,TRBV10-3,CAIMRPNSYEQYF,TGTGCCATCATGAGGCCCAATTCCTACGAGCAGTACTTC
once,TRBJ2-2,TRBD1,TRBV5-4,CASSLAGQVTGELFF,TGTGCCAGCAGCTTGGCCGGACAGGTCACCGGGGAGCTGTTTTTT
.,TRBJ2-5,.,TRBV7-3,CASSSQGGGRETQYF,TGTGCCAGCAGCTCACAGGGAGGGGGTCGGGAGACCCAGTACTTC
.,TRBJ1-2,.,TRBV19,CASTSTGGRGNYGYTF,TGTGCCAGTACCAGTACTGGGGGCCGCGGTAACTATGGCTACACCTTC
.,TRBJ1-1,.,TRBV6-5,CASSYTVNTEAFF,TGTGCCAGCAGTTATACGGTGAACACTGAAGCTTTCTTT
.,TRBJ1-1,TRBD1,TRBV7-2,CASSLNAGGTNTEAFF,TGTGCCAGCAGCCTAAACGCAGGGGGCACGAACACTGAAGCTTTCTTT
.,TRBJ1-3,TRBD1,TRBV5-1,CACGTGPSGNTIYF,TGCGCGTGCGGGACAGGTCCCTCTGGAAACACCATATATTTT
.,TRBJ2-3,.,TRBV6-5,CASSPPKLGF,TGTGCCAGCAGTCCTCCCAAACTTGGTTTT
.,TRBJ1-5,TRBD1,TRBV12-5,CASGMLGQGSGQPQHF,TGTGCTAGTGGTATGCTGGGACAGGGGTCTGGTCAGCCCCAGCATTTT
once,TRBJ2-2,TRBD2,TRBV5-1,CASSLKLTSATGELFF,TGCGCCAGCAGCTTAAAACTGACTAGCGCCACCGGGGAGCTGTTTTTT
few,TRBJ1-4,TRBD1,TRBV7-2,CASSYDGGGQDEKLFF,TGTGCCAGCAGCTACGACGGAGGGGGACAGGATGAAAAACTGTTTTTT
.,TRBJ1-1,.,TRBV27,CASSLQGSEAFF,TGTGCCAGCAGTTTACAGGGTTCTGAAGCTTTCTTT
.,TRBJ1-2,.,TRBV5-1,CASSLRNRVDYGYTF,TGCGCCAGCAGCCTCAGAAATCGGGTTGACTATGGCTACACCTTC
.,TRBJ2-6,.,TRBV3-1/TRBV3-2,CASSHSSGANVLTF,TGTGCCAGCAGCCACAGCTCTGGGGCCAACGTCCTGACTTTC
.,TRBJ1-3,.,TRBV13,CASSLIPSRSGNTIYF,TGTGCCAGCAGCTTAATCCCGAGTCGTTCCGGAAACACCATATATTTT
.,TRBJ2-7,.,TRBV6-6,CASSYEAGTPQYF,TGTGCCAGCAGTTACGAGGCCGGTACCCCGCAGTACTTC
few,TRBJ2-7,.,TRBV18,CASSPDLSGSYEQYF,TGTGCCAGCTCACCCGATCTTAGCGGCTCCTACGAGCAGTACTTC
once,TRBJ1-6,.,TRBV28,CASSPHQTYNSPLHF,TGTGCCAGCAGTCCCCATCAGACATATAATTCACCCCTCCACTTT
.,TRBJ2-5,TRBD2,TRBV7-8,CASSLGLAEQETQYF,TGTGCCAGCAGCTTAGGCCTAGCGGAACAAGAGACCCAGTACTTC
few,TRBJ2-7,.,TRBV21-1,CASSKKGARNYEQYF,TGTGCCAGCAGCAAAAAGGGGGCGCGGAACTACGAGCAGTACTTC
.,TRBJ1-1,.,TRBV10-3,CAIMTEMNTEAFF,TGTGCCATCATGACAGAAATGAACACTGAAGCTTTCTTT
.,TRBJ2-3,TRBD2,TRBV9,CASNVAGGLTDTQYF,TGTGCCAGCAACGTAGCGGGGGGCCTCACAGATACGCAGTATTTT
.,TRBJ1-4,TRBD1,TRBV7-8,CASSPGSTGREKLFF,TGTGCCAGCAGCCCAGGATCGACAGGGAGGGAAAAACTGTTTTTT
.,TRBJ1-4,.,TRBV10-3,CAFLHSRGWEKLFF,TGTGCCTTTCTCCACTCCCGAGGGTGGGAAAAACTGTTTTTT
few,TRBJ2-5,.,TRBV19,CASSKARGETQYF,TGTGCCAGTAGTAAGGCCAGGGGAGAGACCCAGTACTTC
once,TRBJ1-4,.,TRBV5-6,CASSLGAPDEKLFF,TGTGCCAGCAGCCTAGGGGCGCCGGATGAAAAACTGTTTTTT
.,TRBJ1-2,.,TRBV12-3/TRBV12-4,CASSLAGSGGYTF,TGTGCCAGCAGTTTAGCAGGGAGCGGCGGCTACACCTTC
.,TRBJ1-1,.,TRBV27,CASRGGTEAFF,TGTGCCAGCCGGGGTGGAACTGAAGCTTTCTTT
.,TRBJ1-1,TRBD1,TRBV27,CASSEGGRNTEAFF,TGTGCCAGCAGTGAAGGGGGCCGGAACACTGAAGCTTTCTTT
.,TRBJ1-6,TRBD1,TRBV28,CASREQGRSYNSPLHF,TGTGCCAGCAGGGAACAGGGGCGGTCTTATAATTCACCCCTCCACTTT
.,TRBJ1-1,.,TRBV19,CASSPTGPTFEAFF,TGTGCCAGTAGCCCAACAGGGCCTACCTTTGAAGCTTTCTTT
.,TRBJ1-6,TRBD1,TRBV7-9,CASSARTGKNSPLHF,TGTGCCAGCAGCGCCCGGACAGGAAAGAATTCACCCCTCCACTTT
.,TRBJ2-1,TRBD2,TRBV11-2,CASSLAASGGNEQFF,TGTGCCAGCAGCTTAGCGGCTAGCGGGGGGAATGAGCAGTTCTTC
.,TRBJ1-1,.,TRBV6-5,CASRPEQANTEAFF,TGTGCCAGCAGACCCGAGCAGGCGAACACTGAAGCTTTCTTT
.,TRBJ2-1,.,TRBV5-4,CASSLLQGTDEQFF,TGTGCCAGCAGCTTATTACAGGGTACCGATGAGCAGTTCTTC
once,TRBJ2-5,.,TRBV7-8,CAIVTEETQYF,TGTGCCATCGTGACTGAAGAGACCCAGTACTTC
.,TRBJ1-2,.,TRBV7-2,CASSLDPGLGYGYTF,TGTGCCAGCAGCTTAGATCCAGGGTTAGGCTATGGCTACACCTTC
.,TRBJ2-5,TRBD2,TRBV25-1,CASSPRGGGETQYF,TGTGCCAGCAGTCCCCGGGGGGGAGGAGAGACCCAGTACTTC
.,TRBJ1-1,TRBD1,TRBV11-2,CASSPRDRVNTEAFF,TGTGCCAGCAGCCCTAGGGACAGGGTTAACACTGAAGCTTTCTTT
.,TRBJ1-1,.,TRBV27,CASRETESITEAFF,TGTGCCAGCAGGGAGACAGAGTCGATCACTGAAGCTTTCTTT
few,TRBJ1-3,.,TRBV12-3/TRBV12-4,CASRPGGNTIYF,TGTGCCAGCCGCCCGGGAGGAAACACCATATATTTT